This T cell receptor (beta chain) was sequenced in a study of response to subunit inactivated influenza vaccine. Study findings and constraints: Every seasonal influenza vaccination brings in few new T cells, the authors suggested.

TCRdb used MiXCR to reprocess the RT-PCR reads, holding one entry per CDR3 protein. Of 500,000 to 550,000 distinct CDR3 sequences detected, roughly 25% appear once; the ten largest clones hold around 2.8%. This CDR3 spans 12 amino acids. Deletions cut 7 bases from V and 8 bases from J, with 11 bases between. The V gene's germline CDR1 is SGHTA and CDR2 FQGNSA. This clonotype was recorded many times. The antigen remains undetermined. A further study also used this sample, focusing on T cells expressing NK-cell markers. According to that study: The cDNA for TCR beta came from 5'RACE template switching with UMIs. Sorted CD3+CD56-NKG2C+, CD3+CD56+NKG2C- and CD3+CD56+NKG2C+ T cells were the source of the TCR beta repertoires. Just one sequenced donor of eight was HCMV-seronegative, while seven were seropositive. Evidence did not settle whether expanded NKG2C+ T cell clones targeted HCMV.

J is TRBJ1-4 and V is TRBV7-2; the D gene is possibly TRBD1 (5 bases). The material was CD4+ T cells sorted from PBMCs, obtained less than 13 days after vaccination. The receptor was isolated from a man aged 45-65 years who received an inactivated influenza vaccine. The CDR3: CASTFRGEKLFF. The CDR3 nucleotides are TGTGCCAGCACGTTCCGGGGGGAAAAACTGTTTTTT.